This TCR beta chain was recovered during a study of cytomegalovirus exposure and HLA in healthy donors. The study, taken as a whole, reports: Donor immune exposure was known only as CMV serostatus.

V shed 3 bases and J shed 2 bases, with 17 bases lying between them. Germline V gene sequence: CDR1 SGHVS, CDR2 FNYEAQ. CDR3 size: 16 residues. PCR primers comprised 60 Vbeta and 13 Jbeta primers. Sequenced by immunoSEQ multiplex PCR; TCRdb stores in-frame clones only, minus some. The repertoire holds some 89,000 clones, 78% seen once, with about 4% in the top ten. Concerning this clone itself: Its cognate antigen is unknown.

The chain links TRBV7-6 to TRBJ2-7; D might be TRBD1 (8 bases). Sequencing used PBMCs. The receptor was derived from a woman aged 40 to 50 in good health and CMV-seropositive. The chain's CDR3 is CASSFPPQGGTYEQYF. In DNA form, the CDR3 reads TGTGCCAGCAGCTTCCCACCACAGGGGGGGACCTACGAGCAGTACTTC.